This T cell receptor (beta chain) was found in a study of CD8 T cells in Susac syndrome. RNA in amounts of about 0.5 to 1 ug was reverse transcribed with random hexamers. TCRdb analysed the immunoSEQ multiplex PCR reads with MiXCR anew, one entry per CDR3 protein. The table includes some 200,000 distinct CDR3 sequences, 95% detected once. CDR3 size: 13 residues. Germline CDR1 is DFQATT and CDR2 is SNEGSKA (reference sequence). Trimming took 1 base from V and 6 from J, leaving 10 bases between them. The specimen was CD4+ T cells from PBMCs. The chain joins TRBV20-1 to TRBJ2-1; D possibly corresponds to TRBD2 (5 bases). The sequence was collected from a human donor with multiple sclerosis. CDR3 region: CSARGSSRNEQFF. The CDR3 bases are TGCAGTGCTAGAGGTTCTAGCCGCAATGAGCAGTTCTTC.